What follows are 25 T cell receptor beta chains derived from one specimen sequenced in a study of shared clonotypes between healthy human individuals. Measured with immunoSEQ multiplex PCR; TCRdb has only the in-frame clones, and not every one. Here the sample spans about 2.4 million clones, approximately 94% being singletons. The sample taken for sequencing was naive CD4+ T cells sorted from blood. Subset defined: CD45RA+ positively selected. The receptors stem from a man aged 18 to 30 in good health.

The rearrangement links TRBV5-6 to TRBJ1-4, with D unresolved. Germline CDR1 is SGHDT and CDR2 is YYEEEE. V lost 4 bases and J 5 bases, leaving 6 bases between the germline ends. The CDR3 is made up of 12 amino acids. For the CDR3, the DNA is TGTGCCAGCAGCCAGCAGAATGAAAAACTGTTTTTT. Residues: CASSQQNEKLFF.

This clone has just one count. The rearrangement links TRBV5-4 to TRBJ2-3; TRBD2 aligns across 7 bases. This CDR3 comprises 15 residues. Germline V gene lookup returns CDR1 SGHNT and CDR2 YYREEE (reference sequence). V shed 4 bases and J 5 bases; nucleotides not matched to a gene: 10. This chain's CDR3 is CASSEELARGDTQYF. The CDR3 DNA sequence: TGTGCCAGCAGCGAAGAACTAGCGAGGGGAGATACGCAGTATTTT.

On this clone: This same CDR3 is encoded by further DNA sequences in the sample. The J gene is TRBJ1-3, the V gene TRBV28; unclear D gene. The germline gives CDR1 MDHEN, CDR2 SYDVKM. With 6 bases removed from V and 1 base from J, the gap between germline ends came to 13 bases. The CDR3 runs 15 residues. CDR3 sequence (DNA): TGTGCCAGCAGCCCCCCCGCAGGTTCTGGAAACACCATATATTTT. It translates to CASSPPAGSGNTIYF.

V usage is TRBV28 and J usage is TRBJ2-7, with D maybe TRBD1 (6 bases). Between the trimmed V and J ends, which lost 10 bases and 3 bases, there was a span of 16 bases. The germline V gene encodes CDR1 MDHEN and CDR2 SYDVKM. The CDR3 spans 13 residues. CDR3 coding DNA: TGTGCCACAAAACCCAGGGGCTTCTACGAGCAGTACTTC. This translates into CATKPRGFYEQYF.

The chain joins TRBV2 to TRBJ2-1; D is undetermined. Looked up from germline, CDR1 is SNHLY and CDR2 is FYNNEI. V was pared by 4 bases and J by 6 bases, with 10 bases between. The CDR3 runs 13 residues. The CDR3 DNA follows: TGTGCCAGCAGTGTCAGCAAGGCCAATGAGCAGTTCTTC. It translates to CASSVSKANEQFF.

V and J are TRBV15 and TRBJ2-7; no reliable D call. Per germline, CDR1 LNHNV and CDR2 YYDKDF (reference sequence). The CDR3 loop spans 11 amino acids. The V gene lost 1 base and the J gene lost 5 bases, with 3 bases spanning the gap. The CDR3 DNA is TGTGCCACCAGCAGAGTCAACGAGCAGTACTTC. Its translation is CATSRVNEQYF.

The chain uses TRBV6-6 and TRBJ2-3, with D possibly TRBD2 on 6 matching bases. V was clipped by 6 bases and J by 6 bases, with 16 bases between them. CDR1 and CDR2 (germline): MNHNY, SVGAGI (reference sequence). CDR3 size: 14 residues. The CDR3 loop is CASRGGTEIDTQYF. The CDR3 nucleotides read TGTGCCAGCAGAGGAGGGACTGAGATCGATACGCAGTATTTT.

The CDR3 spells CASSYYNSPLHF. Here the CDR3 DNA reads TGTGCCAGCAGCTACTATAATTCACCCCTCCACTTT. The chain couples TRBV11-2 to TRBJ1-6; the D is unclear. CDR1 and CDR2 from the germline V gene are SGHAT and FQNNGV. V was trimmed by 4 bases and J by 3 bases, leaving 1 base between them. This CDR3 is 12 amino acids long.

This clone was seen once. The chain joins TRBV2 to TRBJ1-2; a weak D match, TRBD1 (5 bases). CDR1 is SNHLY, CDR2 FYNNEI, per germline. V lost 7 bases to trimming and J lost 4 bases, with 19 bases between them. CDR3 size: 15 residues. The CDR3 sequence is CASTNGGSSGYGYTF. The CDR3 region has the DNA TGTGCCAGCACCAACGGGGGGAGTTCTGGCTATGGCTACACCTTC.

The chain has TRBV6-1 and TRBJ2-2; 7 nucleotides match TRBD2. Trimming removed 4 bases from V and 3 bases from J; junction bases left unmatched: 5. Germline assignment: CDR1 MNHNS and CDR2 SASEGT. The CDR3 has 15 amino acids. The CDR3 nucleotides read TGTGCCAGCAGTGGAAGACTAGCAGACACCGGGGAGCTGTTTTTT. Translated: CASSGRLADTGELFF.

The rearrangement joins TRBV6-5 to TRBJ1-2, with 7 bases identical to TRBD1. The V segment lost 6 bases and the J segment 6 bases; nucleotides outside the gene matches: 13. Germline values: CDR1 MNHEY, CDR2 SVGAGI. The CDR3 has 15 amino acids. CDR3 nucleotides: TGTGCCAGCAGCCAACTAGCCGGGACAGCTAATGGCTACACCTTC. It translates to CASSQLAGTANGYTF.

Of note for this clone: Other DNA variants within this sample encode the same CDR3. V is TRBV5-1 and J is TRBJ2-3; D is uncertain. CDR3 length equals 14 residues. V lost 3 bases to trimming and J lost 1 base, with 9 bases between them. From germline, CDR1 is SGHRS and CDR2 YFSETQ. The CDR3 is CASSSRSGTDTQYF. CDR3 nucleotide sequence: TGCGCCAGCAGCTCGCGGAGCGGCACAGATACGCAGTATTTT.

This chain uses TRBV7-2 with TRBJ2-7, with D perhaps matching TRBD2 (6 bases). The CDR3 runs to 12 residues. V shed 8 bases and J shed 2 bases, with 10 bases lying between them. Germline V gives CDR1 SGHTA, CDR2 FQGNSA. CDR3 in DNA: TGTGCCAGCTTCAGCGGGCCCTACGAGCAGTACTTC. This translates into CASFSGPYEQYF.

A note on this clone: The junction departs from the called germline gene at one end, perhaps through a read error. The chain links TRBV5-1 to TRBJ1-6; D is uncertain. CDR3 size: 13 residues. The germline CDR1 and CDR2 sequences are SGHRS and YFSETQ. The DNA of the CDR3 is TGCGCCAGCACCTTGACGGATAATTCACCCCTCCACTTT. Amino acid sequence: CASTLTDNSPLHF. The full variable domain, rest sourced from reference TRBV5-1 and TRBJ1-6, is KAGVTQTPRYLIKTRGQQVTLSCSPISGHRSVSWYQQTPGQGLQFLFEYFSETQRNKGNFPGRFSGRQFSNSRSEMNVSTLELGDSALYLCASTLTDNSPLHFGNGTRLTVT.

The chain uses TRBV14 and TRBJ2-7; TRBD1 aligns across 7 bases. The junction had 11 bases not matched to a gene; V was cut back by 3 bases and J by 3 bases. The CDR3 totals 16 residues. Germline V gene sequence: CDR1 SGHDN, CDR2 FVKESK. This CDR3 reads CASSHSLGTEYYEQYF. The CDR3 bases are TGTGCCAGCAGCCATAGCCTAGGGACAGAATACTACGAGCAGTACTTC.

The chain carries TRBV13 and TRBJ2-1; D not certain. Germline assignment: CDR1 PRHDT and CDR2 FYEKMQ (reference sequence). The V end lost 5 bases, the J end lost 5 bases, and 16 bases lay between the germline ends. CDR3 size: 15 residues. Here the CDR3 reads CASSRRASLNNEQFF. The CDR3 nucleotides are TGTGCCAGCAGCCGACGGGCCAGCCTTAACAATGAGCAGTTCTTC.

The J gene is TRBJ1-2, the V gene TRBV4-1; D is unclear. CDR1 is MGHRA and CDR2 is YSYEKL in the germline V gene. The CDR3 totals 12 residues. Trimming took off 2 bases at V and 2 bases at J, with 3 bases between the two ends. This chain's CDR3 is CASSQRNYGYTF. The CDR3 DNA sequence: TGCGCCAGCAGCCAACGGAACTATGGCTACACCTTC.

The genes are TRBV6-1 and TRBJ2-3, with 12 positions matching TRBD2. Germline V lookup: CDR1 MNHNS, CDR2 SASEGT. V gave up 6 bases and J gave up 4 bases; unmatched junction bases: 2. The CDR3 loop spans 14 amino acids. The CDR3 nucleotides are TGTGCCAGCAGACTAGCGGGAGGCGCAGATACGCAGTATTTT. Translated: CASRLAGGADTQYF.

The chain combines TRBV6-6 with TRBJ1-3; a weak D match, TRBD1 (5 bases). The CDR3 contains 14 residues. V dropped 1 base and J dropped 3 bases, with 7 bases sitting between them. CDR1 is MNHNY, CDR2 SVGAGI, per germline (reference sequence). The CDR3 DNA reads TGTGCCAGCAGTTACTGGGGCAGTGGAAACACCATATATTTT. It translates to CASSYWGSGNTIYF.

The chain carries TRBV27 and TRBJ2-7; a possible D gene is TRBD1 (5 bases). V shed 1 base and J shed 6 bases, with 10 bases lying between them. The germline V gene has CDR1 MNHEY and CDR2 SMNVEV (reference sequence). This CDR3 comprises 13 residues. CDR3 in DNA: TGTGCCAGCAGTTTATGGCAGGGCAGCGAGCAGTACTTC. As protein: CASSLWQGSEQYF.

This CDR3 reads CASSQAGGRGNEQFF. The CDR3 bases are TGTGCCAGCAGCCAGGCTGGTGGCAGGGGTAATGAGCAGTTCTTC. The gene calls are TRBV7-9 and TRBJ2-1, with D possibly TRBD1 on 6 matching bases. CDR3 length: 15 amino acids. The germline V gene encodes CDR1 SEHNR and CDR2 FQNEAQ (reference sequence). V was clipped by 5 bases and J by 7 bases, with 18 bases between them. Variable domain in full (rest from reference TRBV7-9 and TRBJ2-1): DTGVSQNPRHKITKRGQNVTFRCDPISEHNRLYWYRQTLGQGPEFLTYFQNEAQLEKSRLLSDRFSAERPKGSFSTLEIQRTEQGDSAMYLCASSQAGGRGNEQFFGPGTRLTVL.

The CDR3 bases are TGCGCCAGCAGTCGACAGAGGGGTTCACCCCTCCACTTT. This sequence encodes CASSRQRGSPLHF. The rearrangement links TRBV10-1 to TRBJ1-6; maybe TRBD1 (5 bases). From germline, CDR1 is WNHNN and CDR2 SYGVQD (reference sequence). This CDR3 spans 13 amino acids. V was shortened by 5 bases and J by 9 bases, with 11 bases between the two germline ends.

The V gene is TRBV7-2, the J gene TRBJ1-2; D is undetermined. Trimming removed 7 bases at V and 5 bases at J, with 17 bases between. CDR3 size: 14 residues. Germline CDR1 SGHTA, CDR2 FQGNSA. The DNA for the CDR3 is TGTGCCAGCACCCCTCCTGGCAGCAATTATGGCTACACCTTC. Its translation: CASTPPGSNYGYTF.

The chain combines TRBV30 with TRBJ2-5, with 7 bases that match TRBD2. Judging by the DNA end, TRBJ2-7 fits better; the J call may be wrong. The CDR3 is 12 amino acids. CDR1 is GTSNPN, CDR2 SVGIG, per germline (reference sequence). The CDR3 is CAWSGLVYEQYF. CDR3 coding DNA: TGTGCCTGGAGCGGACTAGTTTACGAGCAGTACTTC.

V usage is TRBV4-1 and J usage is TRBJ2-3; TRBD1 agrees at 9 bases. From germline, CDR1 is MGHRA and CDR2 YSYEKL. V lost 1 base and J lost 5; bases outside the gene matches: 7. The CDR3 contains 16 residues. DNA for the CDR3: TGCGCCAGCAGCCAAGCTTCGGGACAGGGTGGAGATACGCAGTATTTT. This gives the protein CASSQASGQGGDTQYF.